Presented here are 30 T cell receptor beta chains from one specimen sequenced in a study of blood T cell repertoires in COVID-19. Method: immunoSEQ multiplex PCR; TCRdb's copy keeps in-frame clones and lacks some. The sample has 95,000 to 100,000 clones; roughly nine tenths are singletons. Sequencing input: peripheral blood. The receptors were sampled from a man aged 50 or older with acute or convalescent COVID-19.

The chain combines TRBV19 with TRBJ1-1; 7 positions match TRBD1. CDR3 length: 12 residues. Trimming cost V 5 bases and J 5 bases; bases outside gene matches: 2. Germline lookup yields CDR1 LNHDA and CDR2 SQIVND (reference sequence). CDR3 sequence: CASSWGQTEAFF. Here the CDR3 DNA reads TGTGCCAGTAGTTGGGGACAGACTGAAGCTTTCTTT.

The V call is TRBV19, the J call TRBJ1-5, with 7 bases lining up with TRBD1. The CDR3 runs to 15 residues. V dropped 5 bases and J dropped 0; count of bases not matched to a gene: 4. The germline V gene has CDR1 LNHDA and CDR2 SQIVND (reference sequence). For the CDR3, the DNA is TGTGCCAGTAGTCCCTGGACAGGTAGCAATCAGCCCCAGCATTTT. Translation gives CASSPWTGSNQPQHF.

The chain combines TRBV12-3 or TRBV12-4 with TRBJ1-2; perhaps TRBD1 as D (6 bases). This CDR3 comprises 13 residues. Trimming pared 5 bases from V and 7 bases from J, leaving 14 bases between. For the CDR3, the DNA is TGTGCCAGCAGTCGGAGACAGGCTTCTGGCTACACCTTC. Translated, it gives CASSRRQASGYTF.

The chain recombines TRBV24-1 with TRBJ2-3; 12 bases are shared with TRBD2. Per the germline V gene, CDR1 is KGHDR and CDR2 is SFDVKD. CDR3 size: 17 residues. J lost 6 bases, V lost 4 bases, and 10 bases had no gene match. CDR3 amino acids: CATSEGGLAGHTDTQYF. For the CDR3, the DNA is TGTGCCACCAGTGAGGGAGGACTAGCGGGGCACACGGATACGCAGTATTTT.

The J gene is TRBJ1-2, the V gene TRBV19; maybe TRBD1 (6 bases). The germline gives CDR1 LNHDA, CDR2 SQIVND (reference sequence). V was pared by 5 bases and J by 5 bases, with 18 bases between. This CDR3 is built from 15 residues. The CDR3 coding sequence is TGTGCCAGTAGTCCGGACGGGGGGCCTGGGTATGGCTACACCTTC. It specifies CASSPDGGPGYGYTF.

V gene TRBV29-1 combines with J gene TRBJ2-7; tentatively, D is TRBD1 (6 bases). The germline gives CDR1 SQVTM, CDR2 ANQGSEA. Trimming removed 0 bases from V and 3 bases from J, with 15 bases in between. The length of the CDR3 is 15 residues. CDR3 sequence: CSVEEQAGAHYEQYF. DNA of the CDR3: TGCAGCGTTGAAGAGCAGGCAGGGGCACACTACGAGCAGTACTTC.

This clone was recorded only once. The chain couples TRBV5-1 to TRBJ2-5; D possibly corresponds to TRBD2 (6 bases). Germline loops: CDR1 SGHRS, CDR2 YFSETQ. The V end lost 3 bases, the J end lost 1 base, and 10 bases lay between the germline ends. This CDR3 spans 14 amino acids. The CDR3 sequence is CASSWRDRQETQYF. DNA of the CDR3: TGCGCCAGCAGCTGGCGGGACCGCCAAGAGACCCAGTACTTC.

The chain has TRBV5-6 and TRBJ1-5, with a possible D match to TRBD1 (6 bases). The CDR3 has 15 amino acids. V was clipped by 6 bases and J by 3 bases, with 16 bases between them. CDR1 is SGHDT, CDR2 YYEEEE, per germline. CDR3 in DNA: TGTGCCAGCACCAATTGGGGGGGGCTCAATCAGCCCCAGCATTTT. Translated, it gives CASTNWGGLNQPQHF.

V gene TRBV4-1 combines with J gene TRBJ1-1; TRBD1 aligns across 9 bases. The junction had 9 bases not matched to a gene; V was cut back by 6 bases and J by 4 bases. This CDR3 region has 15 residues. In germline, CDR1 is MGHRA, CDR2 YSYEKL. CDR3 in DNA: TGCGCCAGCAGAATTCTCTACAGGGGGCCCACTGAAGCTTTCTTT. Amino acids: CASRILYRGPTEAFF.

This clone is a singleton in its sample. This sequence joins TRBV5-4 and TRBJ2-5, with 8 bases identical to TRBD1. Trimming cost V 4 bases and J 3 bases; bases outside gene matches: 5. The germline gives CDR1 SGHNT, CDR2 YYREEE (reference sequence). This CDR3 spans 14 amino acids. The CDR3: CASSGQGPKETQYF. The DNA of the CDR3 is TGTGCCAGCAGCGGACAGGGACCTAAAGAGACCCAGTACTTC.

This rearrangement joins TRBV5-6 to TRBJ2-2; TRBD1 aligns across 8 bases. Unmatched junction bases numbered 7, after V lost 4 bases and J lost 5 bases. From germline, CDR1 is SGHDT and CDR2 YYEEEE. The CDR3 has 15 amino acids. This CDR3 reads CASSTRTGWTGELFF. CDR3 nucleotides: TGTGCCAGCAGCACGAGGACAGGGTGGACCGGGGAGCTGTTTTTT.

The V gene is TRBV19, the J gene TRBJ1-2; a weak D match, TRBD1 (6 bases). The V gene's germline CDR1 is LNHDA and CDR2 SQIVND (reference sequence). The V end lost 4 bases, the J end lost 0 bases, and 15 bases lay between the germline ends. The CDR3 consists of 16 residues. The DNA for the CDR3 is TGTGCCAGTAGTAGAAGGGACACCTTAGCTAACTATGGCTACACCTTC. It yields the protein CASSRRDTLANYGYTF.

The chain recombines TRBV12-5 with TRBJ1-4, with D perhaps matching TRBD1 (6 bases). V was pared by 0 bases and J by 7 bases, with 30 bases between. Germline CDR1 LGHNT, CDR2 FRNRAP. The CDR3 runs to 21 residues. DNA of the CDR3: TGTGCTAGTGGTTTGGTACGGTTTCAGCGGGGGCAGCGTTTGTTTGGTGAAAAACTGTTTTTT. This sequence encodes CASGLVRFQRGQRLFGEKLFF.

The gene calls are TRBV4-1 and TRBJ2-7; 8 bases align to TRBD2. This CDR3 comprises 11 residues. With V trimmed by 5 bases and J by 7 bases, 1 base remained unmatched. Germline CDR1 and CDR2: MGHRA and YSYEKL. The CDR3 DNA is TGCGCCAGCAGCTCGGGAGGGGAGCAGTACTTC. As protein: CASSSGGEQYF.

This chain links TRBV6-6 with TRBJ1-3; 10 bases fit TRBD1. The CDR3 covers 16 residues. With 5 bases clipped from V and 4 bases from J, the junction kept 8 bases outside the gene matches. Germline-derived CDR1 and CDR2 are MNHNY and SVGAGI (reference sequence). For the CDR3, the DNA is TGTGCCAGCAGTCAGTTTGTGGACAGGGGGGGAAACACCATATATTTT. Translated: CASSQFVDRGGNTIYF.

J is TRBJ1-1 and V is TRBV6-5; 8 bases match TRBD1. J was trimmed by 4 bases and V by 6 bases; bases with no gene match: 7. Germline V lookup: CDR1 MNHEY, CDR2 SVGAGI. This CDR3 region has 14 residues. The CDR3 here is CASSRTGLTTEAFF. The CDR3 DNA sequence: TGTGCCAGCAGCCGGACAGGGTTAACCACTGAAGCTTTCTTT.

The J gene is TRBJ2-6, the V gene TRBV3-1 (or the pseudogene TRBV3-2); perhaps TRBD2 as D (7 bases). Per germline, CDR1 LGHDT and CDR2 YNNKEL (reference sequence). Trimming took off 4 bases at V and 0 bases at J, with 19 bases between the two ends. The length of the CDR3 is 19 residues. This CDR3 reads CASSPPGGRRSSGANVLTF. DNA for the CDR3: TGTGCCAGCAGCCCCCCCGGGGGGCGTCGAAGCTCTGGGGCCAACGTCCTGACTTTC.

The CDR3 nucleotides read TGTGCCAGCAGCCTAAAGACAGGGAGTTCACCCCTCCACTTT. Translating it yields CASSLKTGSSPLHF. The chain carries TRBV5-5 and TRBJ1-6, with 7 bases fitting TRBD1. Trimming removed 4 bases from V and 9 bases from J; junction bases left unmatched: 7. Germline CDR1 SGHKS, CDR2 YYEKEE (reference sequence). This CDR3 is 14 amino acids long.

The rearrangement joins TRBV5-6 to TRBJ1-2; 10 nucleotides agree with TRBD1. Germline CDR1 reads SGHDT; CDR2 reads YYEEEE. The CDR3 contains 14 residues. Trimming removed 0 bases from V and 7 bases from J; junction bases left unmatched: 3. The CDR3 here is CASSLGQGAFGYTF. The CDR3 nucleotides are TGTGCCAGCAGCTTGGGACAGGGGGCATTTGGCTACACCTTC.

The gene calls are TRBV5-6 and TRBJ2-7; D remains unclear. V lost 6 bases and J lost 4, with 20 bases in between. The CDR3 has 15 amino acids. Germline CDR1 SGHDT, CDR2 YYEEEE. The CDR3 coding sequence is TGTGCCAGCAACTCCCGATGGCAGGCTGGGTACGAGCAGTACTTC. Its protein product is CASNSRWQAGYEQYF.

CDR3 loop: CASIQGVNTGELFF. For the CDR3, the DNA is TGTGCCAGCATCCAGGGGGTAAACACCGGGGAGCTGTTTTTT. This chain uses TRBV11-2 with TRBJ2-2, with 7 bases aligning to TRBD1. The trim removed 7 bases at V and 2 bases at J, leaving 4 bases unmatched. Germline V gives CDR1 SGHAT, CDR2 FQNNGV. The CDR3 is made up of 14 amino acids.

The chain links TRBV5-6 to TRBJ2-7; TRBD1 aligns across 7 bases. CDR1 is SGHDT and CDR2 is YYEEEE in the germline V gene. The CDR3 has 13 residues. V lost 2 bases to trimming and J lost 5 bases; unmatched junction nucleotides: 4. CDR3 residues: CASSFRGGHEQYF. The CDR3 nucleotides are TGTGCCAGCAGCTTCAGAGGGGGCCACGAGCAGTACTTC.

The chain employs TRBV15 and TRBJ2-7; maybe TRBD1 (6 bases). The CDR3 consists of 14 residues. Trimming left V 3 bases short and J 7 bases short, with 16 bases between. CDR1 and CDR2 from the germline V gene are LNHNV and YYDKDF (reference sequence). CDR3 in amino acids: CATSRDQGLGEQYF. The CDR3 nucleotides are TGTGCCACCAGCAGGGACCAGGGGCTTGGGGAGCAGTACTTC.

This chain uses TRBV24-1 with TRBJ2-3, with D tentatively TRBD1 (6 bases). Germline V gives CDR1 KGHDR, CDR2 SFDVKD. Trimming cost V 3 bases and J 3 bases, with 12 bases left between them. The CDR3 contains 15 residues. The CDR3 protein is CATSDRTAVTDTQYF. The CDR3 nucleotides read TGTGCCACCAGTGATCGGACAGCCGTGACAGATACGCAGTATTTT.

CDR3 protein: CASSVSTRTESDSTDTQYF. DNA of the CDR3: TGTGCCAGCAGCGTTAGTACTAGAACGGAGAGCGACAGCACAGATACGCAGTATTTT. This chain connects TRBV9 to TRBJ2-3; TRBD2 is a possible D gene (5 bases). Germline V gives CDR1 SGDLS, CDR2 YYNGEE. The CDR3 spans 19 residues. V was cut by 2 bases and J by 0 bases, with 22 bases left in between.

The chain carries TRBV9 and TRBJ1-2; TRBD1 is a possible D gene (6 bases). CDR3 length equals 14 residues. The V gene lost 3 bases and the J gene lost 5 bases, with 14 bases spanning the gap. Germline V gives CDR1 SGDLS, CDR2 YYNGEE. The CDR3 sequence is CASSDAGTFYGYTF. CDR3 nucleotide sequence: TGTGCCAGCAGCGACGCCGGGACATTTTATGGCTACACCTTC. Filled out from reference TRBV9 and TRBJ1-2, the complete variable domain reads DSGVTQTPKHLITATGQRVTLRCSPRSGDLSVYWYQQSLDQGLQFLIQYYNGEERAKGNILERFSAQQFPDLHSELNLSSLELGDSALYFCASSDAGTFYGYTFGSGTRLTVV.

V and J are TRBV7-2 and TRBJ1-5, with D possibly matching TRBD1 (6 bases). The CDR3 loop spans 15 amino acids. CDR1 and CDR2 (germline): SGHTA, FQGNSA. V was pared by 1 base and J by 2 bases, with 9 bases between. The CDR3, as DNA: TGTGCCAGCAGCTTAGACAGGGCCGGCAATCAGCCCCAGCATTTT. Translation gives CASSLDRAGNQPQHF. Looking up the rest from reference TRBV7-2 and TRBJ1-5 gives the full variable domain: GAGVSQSPSNKVTEKGKDVELRCDPISGHTALYWYRQSLGQGLEFLIYFQGNSAPDKSGLPSDRFSAERTGGSVSTLTIQRTQQEDSAVYLCASSLDRAGNQPQHFGDGTRLSIL.

The chain combines TRBV11-3 with TRBJ1-1; D not certain. The CDR3 extends over 13 amino acids. Trimming stripped 2 bases from V and 1 base from J, with 5 bases between. Germline lookup yields CDR1 SGHNT and CDR2 YENEEA. The CDR3 DNA sequence: TGTGCCAGCAGCTTACTTTCGAACACTGAAGCTTTCTTT. This sequence encodes CASSLLSNTEAFF.

The V and J genes are TRBV28 and TRBJ2-1; D might be TRBD2 (6 bases). CDR1 and CDR2 from the germline V gene are MDHEN and SYDVKM. The CDR3 covers 12 residues. Trimming left V 2 bases short and J 11 bases short, with 10 bases between. The CDR3 DNA sequence: TGTGCCAGCAGTTTACCCGGGACTCAGCAGTTCTTC. This codes for CASSLPGTQQFF.

The chain joins TRBV13 to TRBJ1-2; D is possibly TRBD1 (6 bases). Trimming took off 0 bases at V and 2 bases at J, with 13 bases between the two ends. The CDR3 has 16 amino acids. Germline V gene data show CDR1 as PRHDT and CDR2 as FYEKMQ (reference sequence). The CDR3 DNA sequence: TGTGCCAGCAGCTTAGGCTTTGGGGGCTTGAACTATGGCTACACCTTC. This sequence encodes CASSLGFGGLNYGYTF.